The rows below give T cell receptor beta chains drawn from one sample of a study of blood T cell repertoires in COVID-19. Produced via immunoSEQ multiplex PCR; TCRdb's table is partial and in-frame only. Among 110,000 to 150,000 clones listed, over 75% were seen once. The sequenced sample was peripheral blood. These receptors all stem from a man in his fifties or sixties with acute or convalescent COVID-19. Each CDR3 is given with its conserved first and last residue. A D gene is named only where the DNA matches it firmly. Clone size, where shown, is once, few, many, or a class for clones that have expanded.

few,TRBJ2-2,TRBV5-6,TRBD2,TGTGCCAGCAGCCGCCAAAGGACTAGCACCGGGGAGCTGTTTTTT,CASSRQRTSTGELFF
once,TRBJ2-3,TRBV30,TRBD2,TGTGCCTGGAGTCCTCTAGCGGGGGGGCGAGGAGATACGCAGTATTTT,CAWSPLAGGRGDTQYF
NA,TRBJ1-5,TRBV4-1,NA,TGCGCCAGCAGCCAAGTTGAGGGTGGTCATCAGCCCCAGCATTTT,CASSQVEGGHQPQHF
once,TRBJ1-2,TRBV6-5,NA,TGTGCCAGCAGTTCTTCCAGGGTCAGCTACACCTTC,CASSSSRVSYTF
NA,TRBJ1-1,TRBV27,TRBD1,TGTGCCAGCAGTAAGAATTCGGACGACAGGGCTGAAGCTTTCTTT,CASSKNSDDRAEAFF
NA,TRBJ1-2,TRBV18,NA,TGTGCCAGCTCACCTGGGACTCCAGCTAACTATGGCTACACCTTC,CASSPGTPANYGYTF
NA,TRBJ1-1,TRBV7-9,NA,TGTGCCAGCAGCTTACCCGACTGGAACACTGAAGCTTTCTTT,CASSLPDWNTEAFF
NA,TRBJ2-3,TRBV5-6,TRBD2,TGTGCCAGCAGCTTGGGCCCTACTAGCGCCGACACAGATACGCAGTATTTT,CASSLGPTSADTDTQYF
once,TRBJ2-2,TRBV5-1,NA,TGCGCCAGCAGCTTCGGGGGCACCGGGGAGCTGTTTTTT,CASSFGGTGELFF
NA,TRBJ1-1,TRBV3-1/TRBV3-2,NA,TGTGCCAGCAGCCCTCGCACGGCAGTGAGGGCTTTCTTT,CASSPRTAVRAFF
NA,TRBJ1-4,TRBV7-2,TRBD1,TGTGCCAGCAGCTTACGGGACAGGGATTGGTTACCAACTAATGAAAAACTGTTTTTT,CASSLRDRDWLPTNEKLFF
NA,TRBJ1-5,TRBV19,TRBD1,TGTGCCAGTAGTTACGTACAGGGGGAAAGCGGCAATCAGTCCCAGCATTTT,CASSYVQGESGNQSQHF
NA,TRBJ2-3,TRBV18,TRBD2,TGTGCCAGCTCACCCCTGGTAGCGGGGAGCACAGATACGCAGTATTTT,CASSPLVAGSTDTQYF
NA,TRBJ2-2,TRBV7-3,NA,TGTGCCAGCAGGGGACATCTGAACACCGGGGAGCTGTTTTTT,CASRGHLNTGELFF
NA,TRBJ2-1,TRBV6-1,TRBD1,TGTGCCAGCAGTGAAGGAGGGGGCATCCCATACAATGAGCAGTTCTTC,CASSEGGGIPYNEQFF
once,TRBJ2-3,TRBV3-1/TRBV3-2,NA,TGTGCCAGCGGCGCGGGGACAGATACGCAGTATTTT,CASGAGTDTQYF
few,TRBJ1-1,TRBV6-5,TRBD1,TGTGCCAGCAGGACAGGGGGCAGAACTGAAGCTTTCTTT,CASRTGGRTEAFF
NA,TRBJ2-7,TRBV19,TRBD2,TGTGCCAGTAGTCAATATCAGGGAGGGGCCTACGAGCAGTACTTC,CASSQYQGGAYEQYF
few,TRBJ2-1,TRBV14,NA,TGTGCCAGCAGCCAAGTTGCGGGACCCCACAATGAGCAGTTCTTC,CASSQVAGPHNEQFF
NA,TRBJ1-2,TRBV5-1,NA,TGCGCCAGCAGCTTCCTCAACTATGGCTACACCTTC,CASSFLNYGYTF
NA,TRBJ2-2,TRBV5-4,NA,TGTGCCAGCAGCTCCGGTCGTGGTCCCACCGGGGAGCTGTTTTTT,CASSSGRGPTGELFF
NA,TRBJ1-1,TRBV29-1,TRBD1,TGCAGCGCTAAGGACAGGGCCGGTGAAGCTTTCTTT,CSAKDRAGEAFF
NA,TRBJ1-2,TRBV20-1,TRBD1,TGCAGTGCTAGTGAAACTCGGACAGGCTATGGCTACACCTTC,CSASETRTGYGYTF
once,TRBJ2-5,TRBV4-1,TRBD1,TGCGCCAGCAGGTCCGGGACAGGGTTGGAGACCCAGTACTTC,CASRSGTGLETQYF
NA,TRBJ2-2,TRBV5-6,TRBD2,TGTGCCAGCAGCTTGGCCGAAATAGCGGGAGGGAACACCGGGGAGCTGTTTTTT,CASSLAEIAGGNTGELFF
NA,TRBJ1-6,TRBV6-4,NA,TGTGCCAGCAGTGACGCACAGGATTCACCCCTCCACTTT,CASSDAQDSPLHF
once,TRBJ2-2,TRBV5-1,NA,TGCGCCAGCAGCTTGACTTCTCCTACCCTTACCGGGGAGCTGTTTTTT,CASSLTSPTLTGELFF
NA,TRBJ1-2,TRBV12-3/TRBV12-4,NA,TGTGCCAGCAGGAGTCGGGGGGACTATGGCTACACCTTC,CASRSRGDYGYTF
NA,TRBJ2-3,TRBV11-3,NA,TGTGCCAGCAGCTTAGATCAGGGCGATACGCAGTATTTT,CASSLDQGDTQYF
NA,TRBJ2-2,TRBV7-9,TRBD1,TGTGCCAGCAGCTTACTAACAGGGGTCACCGGGGAGCTGTTTTTT,CASSLLTGVTGELFF
NA,TRBJ1-1,TRBV2,TRBD1,TGTGCCAGCAGTGAATGGGCAGGGGGAGCTTTCTTT,CASSEWAGGAFF
few,TRBJ2-1,TRBV9,NA,TGTGCCAGCAGCGTAGAAACTACCCCTCACTACAATGAGCAGTTCTTC,CASSVETTPHYNEQFF
NA,TRBJ2-1,TRBV6-2/TRBV6-3,TRBD2,TGTGCCAGCAGTTACCATCCGGGACTAGAATACAATGAGCAGTTCTTC,CASSYHPGLEYNEQFF
NA,TRBJ1-2,TRBV10-3,NA,TGTGCCATCAGTGTGACAGATGGCTACACCTTC,CAISVTDGYTF
NA,TRBJ2-7,TRBV30,NA,TGTGCCATGTACAGGGTGTACGAGCAGTACTTC,CAMYRVYEQYF
once,TRBJ1-5,TRBV19,NA,TGTGCCAGTAGTATAGACTCAGGGGTCAATCAGCCCCAGCATTTT,CASSIDSGVNQPQHF
NA,TRBJ2-3,TRBV7-3,TRBD2,TGTGCCAGCAGCTCCCAAGCGGGAGGCGCAGATACGCAGTATTTT,CASSSQAGGADTQYF
NA,TRBJ2-7,TRBV28,TRBD2,TGTGCCAGCAGTTGGACTAGTTCTTACGAGCAGTACTTC,CASSWTSSYEQYF
NA,TRBJ2-7,TRBV10-3,TRBD2,TGTGCCATCAGTGAAGAGCGGGGGAATCCCAGGGAGCAGTACTTC,CAISEERGNPREQYF
NA,TRBJ2-7,TRBV19,NA,TGTGCCAGTAGTATAGGACTTTTTTACGAGCAGTACTTC,CASSIGLFYEQYF
NA,TRBJ2-2,TRBV10-3,NA,TGTGCCATCAGAGAGAAAGGGGCAGACACCGGGGAGCTGTTTTTT,CAIREKGADTGELFF
NA,TRBJ2-2,TRBV3-1/TRBV3-2,NA,TGTGCCAGCAGCCCGACAGCGAACACCGGGGAGCTGTTTTTT,CASSPTANTGELFF
NA,TRBJ1-5,TRBV30,TRBD1,TGTGCCTGCGACTCGGGACAGGCGAGCAATCAGCCCCAGCATTTT,CACDSGQASNQPQHF
NA,TRBJ1-1,TRBV9,TRBD1,TGTGCCAGCAGCGTAGCGACAGGGGAAGAAGCTTTCTTT,CASSVATGEEAFF
NA,TRBJ1-1,TRBV3-1/TRBV3-2,NA,TGTGCCAGCAGCCAAGAAAGACAGATGAACACTGAAGCTTTCTTT,CASSQERQMNTEAFF
NA,TRBJ2-5,TRBV5-1,NA,TGCGCCAGCAGCTTGCAGGCGGGACAGCAAGAGACCCAGTACTTC,CASSLQAGQQETQYF
NA,TRBJ1-4,TRBV5-6,NA,TGTGCCAGCAGCCCTGGGGGGTCCTTTAATGAAAAACTGTTTTTT,CASSPGGSFNEKLFF
NA,TRBJ2-1,TRBV19,NA,TGTGCCAGTAGTAGGGCAAGTTCCAATGAGCAGTTCTTC,CASSRASSNEQFF
NA,TRBJ1-6,TRBV18,NA,TGTGCCAGCTCACTGCCGATAGGGGCTTCACCCCTCCACTTT,CASSLPIGASPLHF
NA,TRBJ2-2,TRBV5-1,NA,TGCGCCAGCCGGACAGTCGCGAACACCGGGGAGCTGTTTTTT,CASRTVANTGELFF
NA,TRBJ1-1,TRBV5-1,TRBD1,TGCGCCAGCACCGTCACCGGGACAGTGAACACTGAAGCTTTCTTT,CASTVTGTVNTEAFF
NA,TRBJ1-2,TRBV7-2,TRBD1,TGTGCCAGCAGCTTGAGGACAGGGCAATTTTCTAACTATGGCTACACCTTC,CASSLRTGQFSNYGYTF